Below, 5 T cell receptor beta chains from the same sample are listed, as sequenced in a study of blood T cell repertoires in COVID-19. The protocol was immunoSEQ multiplex PCR, while the TCRdb copy is restricted to in-frame clones and leaves out a portion. The data hold approximately 130,000 clones, with more than 70% observed a single time. The specimen sequenced was peripheral blood. These receptors all come from a human donor in a cohort sampled during active COVID-19.

This chain joins TRBV5-1 and TRBJ2-2; no definite D call. The germline CDR1 and CDR2 sequences are SGHRS and YFSETQ. The CDR3 is made up of 15 amino acids. V lost 0 bases, J lost 5 bases, and 11 bases lay in between. Written as DNA, the CDR3 is TGCGCCAGCAGCTTGGGACACGCATTTACCGGGGAGCTGTTTTTT. Amino acids: CASSLGHAFTGELFF.

The genes are TRBV6-1 and TRBJ2-7, with a tentative D call TRBD2 (5 bases). In germline, CDR1 is MNHNS, CDR2 SASEGT. The CDR3 is 15 residues long. V was trimmed by 3 bases and J by 4 bases, leaving 16 bases between them. The CDR3 coding sequence is TGTGCCAGCAGTGATGGACTGACCTATCCATACGAGCAGTACGTC. Its protein is CASSDGLTYPYEQYV.

The V and J genes are TRBV6-1 and TRBJ1-1; perhaps TRBD1 as D (6 bases). This CDR3 is built from 14 residues. The germline V gene has CDR1 MNHNS and CDR2 SASEGT. V was pared by 1 base and J by 4 bases, with 10 bases between. CDR3 region: CASSEGQVVTEAFF. CDR3 nucleotide sequence: TGTGCCAGCAGTGAAGGACAGGTCGTCACTGAAGCTTTCTTT.

V and J are TRBV3-1 (or the pseudogene TRBV3-2) and TRBJ1-3; TRBD1 is a possible D gene (5 bases). Germline V gene sequence: CDR1 LGHDT, CDR2 YNNKEL (reference sequence). V was pared by 4 bases and J by 0 bases, with 10 bases between. The CDR3 length is 15 residues. The CDR3 DNA sequence: TGTGCCAGCAGCCCTTCGGGGGTCTCTGGAAACACCATATATTTT. Protein product: CASSPSGVSGNTIYF.

The chain links TRBV5-1 to TRBJ1-4; 7 nucleotides line up with TRBD1. The CDR3 has 15 residues. V shed 3 bases and J 4 bases; nucleotides not matched to a gene: 6. Germline V lookup: CDR1 SGHRS, CDR2 YFSETQ. For the CDR3, the DNA is TGCGCCAGCAGCTCCGAGACAGGGCTTAATGAAAAACTGTTTTTT. Amino acid sequence: CASSSETGLNEKLFF.